The present T cell receptor beta chain was sequenced within a study of response to subunit inactivated influenza vaccine. Study-wide results and caveats: Each seasonal flu vaccination may recruit only limited new T cells, authors suggested.

Via MiXCR, TCRdb re-called the RT-PCR reads, giving one row per CDR3 protein. The table has roughly 500,000 distinct CDR3 sequences, about 25% seen once; the top ten hold under 2.5%. Details on this clonotype: As yet, its antigen is unknown.

V lost 3 bases and J lost 6, with 11 bases in between. Germline V gene sequence: CDR1 KGHDR, CDR2 SFDVKD. The CDR3 is 14 residues long. This TCR derives from a middle-aged man who received an inactivated influenza vaccine. V usage is TRBV24-1 and J usage is TRBJ2-1, with D hard to call. Sequencing was performed on CD4+ T cells sorted from PBMCs, taken more than 4 days after vaccination. The CDR3 DNA sequence: TGTGCCACCAGTGATGGATCCCTTGGCAATGAGCAGTTCTTC. Its translation is CATSDGSLGNEQFF.